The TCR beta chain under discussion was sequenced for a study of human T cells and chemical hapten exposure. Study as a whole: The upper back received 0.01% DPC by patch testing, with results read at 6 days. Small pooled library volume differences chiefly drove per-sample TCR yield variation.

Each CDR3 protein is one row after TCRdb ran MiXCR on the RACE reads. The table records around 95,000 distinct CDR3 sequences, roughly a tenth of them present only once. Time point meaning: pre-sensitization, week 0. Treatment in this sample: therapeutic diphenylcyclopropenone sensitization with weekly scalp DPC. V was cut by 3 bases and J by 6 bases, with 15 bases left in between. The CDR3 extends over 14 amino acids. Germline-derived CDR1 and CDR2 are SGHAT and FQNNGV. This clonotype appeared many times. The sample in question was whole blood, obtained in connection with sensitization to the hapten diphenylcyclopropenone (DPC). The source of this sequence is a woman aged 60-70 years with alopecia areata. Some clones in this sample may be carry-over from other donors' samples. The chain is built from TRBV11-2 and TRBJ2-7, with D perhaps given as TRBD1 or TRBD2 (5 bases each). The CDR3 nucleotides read TGTGCCAGCAGCTTCGGGACCTCCCCTCGCGAGCAGTACTTC. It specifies CASSFGTSPREQYF.